This TCR beta chain was recovered during a study of T cells in Graves' hyperthyroidism and ophthalmopathy. Whole-study findings and limits: Ophthalmopathy could be told apart from stable hyperthyroidism with a 13 V-J model. Blood shared most expanded thyroid clonotypes above 0.001.

Uncontrolled infections, other autoimmune diseases, pregnancy or lactation led to exclusion of patients. Diagnoses were made from clinical symptoms, serum measures (thyroxine and TRAb), thyroid ultrasound and orbital computed tomography. In this sample, this clonotype turned up a few times. No antigen is known for it. From RNA transcripts, TCR beta CDR3 regions were amplified. In the first-round RT-PCR of the TCR CDR3, the HTBI primer set was used. One entry per CDR3 protein, called by TCRdb with MiXCR from the multiplex PCR reads. This sample carries roughly 570,000 distinct CDR3 sequences, about half of them seen once, and the ten largest clones take around 20%. The V gene lost 5 bases and the J gene lost 2 bases, with 13 bases spanning the gap. This CDR3 has 14 residues. CDR1 and CDR2 (germline): SGDLS, YYNGEE.

The receptor was derived from an adult woman with Graves' disease, either hyperthyroidism or ophthalmopathy (not recorded which). Sample: peripheral blood or thyroid tissue (not recorded which). J is TRBJ1-1 and V is TRBV9, with a tentative D call TRBD1 (6 bases). The CDR3 loop reads CASRPGGSNTEAFF. The CDR3, as DNA: TGTGCCAGCAGACCGGGGGGCTCCAACACTGAAGCTTTCTTT.